A selection of T cell receptor beta chains follows, all from one sample in a study of primary melanoma T cells and metastatic recurrence. Assay used: immunoSEQ multiplex PCR; TCRdb lists only in-frame clones, some missing. The table lists a few thousand clones, 82% of them singletons. The sequenced sample consisted of melanoma tumor tissue. Receptors originate from a human donor with melanoma. CDR3s include the opening cysteine and the closing phenylalanine or tryptophan. A D gene is named only where the DNA matches it firmly. Clone size is shown for a subset of rows, as once, few, many or a class of expanded clone.

v_gene	abundance	d_gene	j_gene	CDR3aa	CDR3nt
TRBV7-2	once	NA	TRBJ2-5	CASSFTGYETQYF	TGTGCCAGCAGCTTTACCGGGTACGAGACCCAGTACTTC
TRBV7-5	NA	NA	TRBJ2-1	CASSFLAGGREQFF	TGTGCCAGCAGCTTCCTAGCGGGGGGGAGGGAGCAGTTCTTC
TRBV19	NA	TRBD1	TRBJ2-3	CASTQGETQYF	TGTGCCAGTACTCAGGGGGAGACGCAGTATTTT
TRBV28	NA	NA	TRBJ1-2	CASSPVWAGHGYGYTF	TGTGCCAGCAGTCCTGTCTGGGCGGGCCATGGGTATGGCTACACCTTC
TRBV18	NA	TRBD1	TRBJ1-2	CASSGQADYGYTF	TGTGCCAGCTCAGGACAGGCGGACTATGGCTACACCTTC
TRBV7-6	NA	TRBD2	TRBJ2-1	CASSLKGSSGGHNEQFF	TGTGCCAGCAGCTTAAAGGGGAGTAGCGGGGGTCACAATGAGCAGTTCTTC
TRBV19	NA	NA	TRBJ1-5	CASSIDSYGRNQPQHF	TGTGCCAGTAGTATAGATAGTTATGGGAGAAATCAGCCCCAGCATTTT
TRBV1	NA	NA	TRBJ1-1	CASSQRTGNTEAFF	TGCGCCAGCAGCCAAAGAACAGGGAACACTGAAGCTTTCTTT
TRBV29-1	NA	NA	TRBJ2-1	CSVIKAALHEQFF	TGCAGCGTTATTAAGGCCGCCCTCCATGAGCAGTTCTTC
TRBV6-8	NA	TRBD1	TRBJ2-3	CASREGGTGASDTQYF	TGTGCCAGCAGAGAAGGCGGGACAGGGGCCTCGGATACGCAGTATTTT
TRBV19	NA	TRBD1	TRBJ1-1	CASRPGQGWDTEAFF	TGTGCCAGTAGGCCGGGACAGGGGTGGGACACTGAAGCTTTCTTT
TRBV7-1	NA	TRBD1	TRBJ2-3	CASSTGQGVTDTQYF	TGTGCCAGCAGCACGGGACAGGGAGTAACAGATACGCAGTATTTT
TRBV5-1	NA	TRBD2	TRBJ2-3	CASSLVTSGLTDTQYF	TGCGCCAGCAGCTTGGTGACTAGCGGACTCACAGATACGCAGTATTTT
TRBV30	NA	NA	TRBJ1-5	CAWSQGSNQPQHF	TGTGCCTGGAGTCAAGGGAGCAATCAGCCCCAGCATTTT
TRBV18	once	NA	TRBJ2-1	CASSHSTNNNEQFF	TGTGCCAGCTCCCACTCGACTAATAACAATGAGCAGTTCTTC
TRBV7-2	NA	NA	TRBJ2-7	CASSYRVSYEQYF	TGTGCCAGCAGTTACAGGGTATCCTACGAGCAGTACTTC
TRBV6-8	once	NA	TRBJ1-1	CASSSRQHTEAFF	TGTGCCAGCAGCTCACGACAGCACACTGAAGCTTTCTTT
TRBV19	NA	NA	TRBJ2-7	CASSILGGQHDEQYF	TGTGCCAGTAGTATTCTCGGAGGGCAACACGACGAGCAGTACTTC
TRBV30	NA	NA	TRBJ1-1	CAWSTSVNTEAFF	TGTGCCTGGAGTACCTCCGTGAACACTGAAGCTTTCTTT
TRBV6-8	NA	TRBD2	TRBJ2-1	CAISVGLAGKNEQFF	TGTGCCATCAGTGTCGGACTAGCGGGAAAGAATGAGCAGTTCTTC
TRBV7-7	NA	NA	TRBJ2-1	CASSQEGQFSYNEQFF	TGTGCCAGCAGCCAAGAGGGCCAATTTTCCTACAATGAGCAGTTCTTC
TRBV19	once	NA	TRBJ2-2	CASSMMVNTGELFF	TGTGCCAGTAGTATGATGGTGAACACCGGGGAGCTGTTTTTT
TRBV19	NA	TRBD1	TRBJ2-1	CASSGRDRGEYNEQFF	TGTGCCAGTAGTGGCCGGGACAGGGGGGAGTACAATGAGCAGTTCTTC
TRBV19	NA	NA	TRBJ1-2	CATRPRDNYGYTF	TGTGCCACCCGACCCCGGGATAACTATGGCTACACCTTC
TRBV5-1	NA	TRBD1	TRBJ1-6	CASSVTDRENSPLHF	TGCGCCAGCAGCGTTACGGACAGGGAGAACTCACCCCTCCACTTT
TRBV19	NA	TRBD2	TRBJ2-7	CASSPGTSGSGPREQYF	TGTGCCAGTAGCCCCGGGACTAGCGGGAGCGGCCCTCGCGAGCAGTACTTC
TRBV7-8	NA	TRBD2	TRBJ2-3	CASSLVPGLAKDTQYF	TGTGCCAGCAGCTTAGTACCGGGACTAGCAAAAGATACGCAGTATTTT